These 16 T cell receptor beta chains were sequenced from one sample in a study of blood T cells in healthy people across ages. Next came a second PCR, run for roughly 6 to 11 cycles, which used a sample-barcoded 5' primer along with a J-beta primer mix. MiXCR, run by TCRdb on the 5' RACE reads, gives a single entry per CDR3 protein. This sample has more than 900,000 distinct CDR3 sequences, with under 30% found just once. This sample was shared with a second study, whose subject was T cells of mothers and their children.

The sequenced sample consisted of blood. All receptors derive from a girl under 10 years old in good health.

This chain connects TRBV12-5 to TRBJ2-3; 7 nucleotides agree with TRBD2. Unmatched junction bases numbered 11, after V lost 4 bases and J lost 1 base. The CDR3 length is 17 residues. Germline CDR1 is LGHNT and CDR2 is FRNRAP. Written as DNA, the CDR3 is TGTGCTAGTGGTTCCTTGGGGGGAGGGCCCGGCACAGATACGCAGTATTTT. Translated: CASGSLGGGPGTDTQYF. The variable domain in full, completed from reference TRBV12-5 and TRBJ2-3, reads DARVTQTPRHKVTEMGQEVTMRCQPILGHNTVFWYRQTMMQGLELLAYFRNRAPLDDSGMPKDRFSAEMPDATLATLKIQPSEPRDSAVYFCASGSLGGGPGTDTQYFGPGTRLTVL.

The chain employs TRBV7-8 and TRBJ2-4, with D uncertain. There are 15 residues in the CDR3. With 5 bases removed from V and 3 bases from J, the gap between germline ends came to 14 bases. Germline V CDR1 and CDR2: SGHVS, FQNEAQ. CDR3 nucleotide sequence: TGTGCCAGCAGCCCGAGAAGGGTTAACAAAAACATTCAGTACTTC. Translating gives CASSPRRVNKNIQYF.

This clonotype has just a few counts. The chain couples TRBV20-1 to TRBJ2-2; perhaps TRBD1 as D (5 bases). In germline, CDR1 is DFQATT, CDR2 SNEGSKA (reference sequence). The CDR3 consists of 13 residues. Trimming cost V 6 bases and J 8 bases, with 16 bases left between them. CDR3 DNA sequence: TGCAGTGCCCGTAACAGGAGCGCTGGGGAGCTGTTTTTT. Translated, it gives CSARNRSAGELFF.

This clonotype appeared a few times. V usage is TRBV2 and J usage is TRBJ2-1; TRBD1 matches 8 bases. The V and J ends lost 7 bases and 5 bases, in that order; junction bases with no gene match: 10. This CDR3 contains 15 residues. The germline CDR1 and CDR2 sequences are SNHLY and FYNNEI. CDR3 protein: CASNKIDRGNNEQFF. In DNA, the CDR3 is TGTGCCAGCAACAAAATTGACAGGGGTAACAATGAGCAGTTCTTC.

This sequence joins TRBV5-5 and TRBJ2-1; D unclear. The CDR3 spans 15 residues. CDR1 SGHKS and CDR2 YYEKEE come from the germline V gene (reference sequence). V shed 0 bases and J shed 4 bases, with 11 bases lying between them. CDR3 residues: CASSLEGTRYNEQFF. Here the CDR3 DNA reads TGTGCCAGCAGCTTGGAGGGAACCCGATACAATGAGCAGTTCTTC.

The V gene is TRBV6-5, the J gene TRBJ1-1; 10 nucleotides line up with TRBD1. The CDR3 has 13 residues. V was clipped by 2 bases and J by 6 bases; unmatched bases: 0. The germline gives CDR1 MNHEY, CDR2 SVGAGI. The CDR3 loop reads CASSYDRGPEAFF. DNA of the CDR3: TGTGCCAGCAGTTACGACAGGGGGCCTGAAGCTTTCTTT.

The chain is built from TRBV6-9 and TRBJ2-7; 8 bases match TRBD1. The CDR3 length is 15 residues. Germline values: CDR1 MNHGY, CDR2 SVAAGI. Trimming cost V 4 bases and J 0 bases; bases outside gene matches: 5. The CDR3 region is CASSWQGASSYEQYF. Here the CDR3 DNA reads TGTGCCAGCAGTTGGCAGGGGGCCAGCTCCTACGAGCAGTACTTC.

The V gene is TRBV7-9, the J gene TRBJ1-4, with D possibly matching TRBD1 (5 bases). V was pared by 5 bases and J by 0 bases, with 25 bases between. Germline V gene data show CDR1 as SEHNR and CDR2 as FQNEAQ (reference sequence). There are 20 residues in the CDR3. Here the CDR3 reads CASSILTDTYAHATNEKLFF. The CDR3 DNA sequence: TGTGCCAGCAGCATCCTCACGGACACCTACGCGCATGCAACTAATGAAAAACTGTTTTTT. Full variable domain (remainder filled in from reference TRBV7-9 and TRBJ1-4): DTGVSQNPRHKITKRGQNVTFRCDPISEHNRLYWYRQTLGQGPEFLTYFQNEAQLEKSRLLSDRFSAERPKGSFSTLEIQRTEQGDSAMYLCASSILTDTYAHATNEKLFFGSGTQLSVL.

This chain connects TRBV6-2 or TRBV6-3 to TRBJ2-7, with 7 bases lining up with TRBD1. CDR1 and CDR2 (germline): MNHEY, SVGEGT. V trimming: 2 bases; J trimming: 0 bases; junction bases outside the gene matches: 4. There are 15 residues in the CDR3. The CDR3 region has the DNA TGTGCCAGCAGTTACACAACAGGGGCCTCCTACGAGCAGTACTTC. Translating gives CASSYTTGASYEQYF.

This clonotype was seen only a few times. The chain uses TRBV11-3 and TRBJ2-6; 8 bases line up with TRBD2. Germline CDR1 is SGHNT and CDR2 is YENEEA. Trimming took 5 bases from V and 4 from J; bases not matched to a gene: 7. This CDR3 region has 16 residues. The CDR3 reads CASSPTGGSGANVLTF. CDR3 sequence (DNA): TGTGCCAGCAGCCCGACGGGAGGGTCGGGGGCCAACGTCCTGACTTTC.

This clonotype was detected many times. The chain recombines TRBV20-1 with TRBJ2-7; maybe TRBD2 (6 bases). The germline V and J ends were trimmed by 0 bases and 3 bases, with 12 bases remaining between them. From germline, CDR1 is DFQATT and CDR2 SNEGSKA (reference sequence). The CDR3 runs to 14 residues. CDR3 nucleotides: TGCAGTGCTAGAGATGGGGGGTCCCACTACGAGCAGTACTTC. Translating gives CSARDGGSHYEQYF.

The chain has TRBV5-4 and TRBJ1-2; a possible D gene is TRBD1 (6 bases). The germline V gene has CDR1 SGHNT and CDR2 YYREEE (reference sequence). The CDR3 has 16 residues. V was pared by 5 bases and J by 3 bases, with 20 bases between. CDR3 bases: TGTGCCAGCAGTGCGACTCCGGGACAAACCCACTATGGCTACACCTTC. Amino acids: CASSATPGQTHYGYTF. The full variable domain, in which reference TRBV5-4 and TRBJ1-2 provide the parts outside the CDR3, is ETGVTQSPTHLIKTRGQQVTLRCSSQSGHNTVSWYQQALGQGPQFIFQYYREEENGRGNFPPRFSGLQFPNYSSELNVNALELDDSALYLCASSATPGQTHYGYTFGSGTRLTVV.

This clonotype occurred a few times. The chain couples TRBV2 to TRBJ1-1; 7 nucleotides match TRBD1. V lost 5 bases to trimming and J lost 4 bases; unmatched junction nucleotides: 10. Germline CDR1 SNHLY, CDR2 FYNNEI. The CDR3 totals 15 residues. The CDR3 DNA reads as TGTGCCAGCAGTTTAGGGGTGACAGGGCCCACTGAAGCTTTCTTT. Translated, it gives CASSLGVTGPTEAFF.

V and J are TRBV4-2 and TRBJ2-1; 9 bases are a match to TRBD1. The CDR3 sequence is 16 residues long. In germline, CDR1 is LGHNA, CDR2 YNFKEQ. Unmatched junction bases numbered 11, after V lost 2 bases and J lost 9 bases. DNA of the CDR3: TGTGCCAGCAGCCAATCCCGGACAGGGGTTATCCCTGAGCAGTTCTTC. It yields the protein CASSQSRTGVIPEQFF.

The CDR3 reads CASSPTPGDFYEQYF. CDR3 bases: TGTGCCAGCAGCCCCACTCCCGGGGACTTCTACGAGCAGTACTTC. The chain is built from TRBV7-3 and TRBJ2-1; tentatively, D is TRBD2 (6 bases). Near its end, the DNA agrees better with TRBJ2-7, so the J call may be wrong. Germline V gene data show CDR1 as SGHTA and CDR2 as FQGTGA. This CDR3 region has 15 residues.

The chain recombines TRBV15 with TRBJ2-5, with TRBD2 matching 10 bases. Germline loops: CDR1 LNHNV, CDR2 YYDKDF (reference sequence). This CDR3 has 16 residues. The V gene end was trimmed by 2 bases and the J gene end by 5 bases; junction bases not matched to a gene: 8. The CDR3 here is CATSRPQAGGKETQYF. The DNA for the CDR3 is TGTGCCACCAGCAGACCGCAAGCGGGAGGGAAGGAGACCCAGTACTTC.